This entry features one T cell receptor (beta chain) sequence. The antigen is undetermined. The CDR3 totals 15 residues. CDR1 and CDR2 (germline): MDHEN, SYDVKM. V shed 6 bases and J 6 bases; nucleotides not matched to a gene: 10. The authors made TCR beta libraries by quantitative 5'-RACE with molecular barcodes. TCRdb called the 5' RACE reads again in MiXCR, with one record for every CDR3 protein. The top ten clones hold less than 15% of a sample with roughly 170,000 distinct CDR3 sequences, around a tenth of them seen once. This specimen comes from a study of CD8 T cells in ankylosing spondylitis. General observations from the study: In ankylosing spondylitis patients, matched synovial fluid reportedly showed significant enrichment of disease-linked clones. Disease-linked clones were found to be CD8+ and relatively rare in peripheral blood. Several highly homologous variants made up a TCR beta motif, and this motif appeared characteristic of ankylosing spondylitis blood.

What was sequenced was blood, either unsorted or a sorted T cell fraction (not recorded which). The rearrangement links TRBV28 to TRBJ2-7; 11 bases are shared with TRBD2. The TCR was taken from a female donor with ankylosing spondylitis or in good health (not recorded which). In nucleotides, the CDR3 is TGTGCCAGCAGCTACCTCCTAGCGGGAGGAGGCGAGCAGTACTTC. Translating gives CASSYLLAGGGEQYF.